This T cell receptor beta chain was identified during a study of cytomegalovirus exposure and HLA in healthy donors (dated by TCRdb to the late 2010s). Looking at the study overall: An earlier analysis of 587 of the donors reported about 280 Gb of sequence data and some 110 million unique TCR beta sequences obtained from around 180 million T cells. Class I and class II HLA loci were covered by the typing at four-digit resolution. Of the roughly 410 genotyped donors, roughly 80% were placed in the genetic ancestry cluster associated with self-reported Caucasian donors. The number of typed donors differed by locus: about 620-630 for A, B, C, DRB1 and DQB1; 522 for DQA1; approximately 600 for DPA1; and some 430 for DPB1. To predict cytomegalovirus infection status, the study brought together high-throughput TCR immunosequencing, statistical association of individual TCRs with disease status, and machine learning. About 280 gigabases of sequencing data and around 88 million unique TCR sequences made up an early release that covered several hundred HLA-typed donors. In addition to the first cohort of roughly 700 subjects, a separate validation cohort of about 120 different subjects was used. All discovery cohort repertoires had been generated using a single sequencing platform. A later genetic analysis used genome-wide SNP genotypes for 398 of the 666 donors, treating that subset as a discovery cohort. Rather than drawing on any new phenotypic data, the later analysis identified candidate immune exposures from TCR beta sequences and the way those sequences occurred across donors. Among a few hundred genotyped donors of the cohort, an average of about 240,000 unique TCR beta nucleotide sequences were sequenced per donor, roughly 20% of them non-productive. Four or five DR-DQ haplotypes were handled as single units for association and clustering, since linkage in the cohort was strong. A later analysis re-examined previously published TCR beta repertoires from around 670 donors and added high-resolution HLA genotyping to investigate patterns of TCR occurrence. To decide whether each TCR beta V gene segment behaved as functional or pseudogenic, an earlier analysis of several hundred of the donors relied on high-throughput TCR beta sequencing. Donor age, sex, ethnicity and CMV serostatus were collected together with the repertoire data. The study profiled the T cell repertoires of 550 to 700 subjects by immunosequencing and related them to cytomegalovirus serostatus. The study aimed to test whether cataloging public T cell receptors could reveal signatures of past pathogen exposure. Here is what the overall study found, with its caveats: A further reported finding was that TCR beta sequences accurately predicted the HLA-A and HLA-B alleles for most subjects in the first cohort. Presence/absence analyses assumed roughly uniform sequencing depth across donors, an assumption that may not hold. The classifier was reported to diagnose cytomegalovirus status with high specificity and sensitivity in both the original and validation cohorts. According to the authors, the approach could potentially be generalized to other disease states and immunological phenotypes. Immune exposure information for the cohort was limited to CMV serostatus. Because HLA typing was missing for some donors at each locus, association tests included only the typed subset. The study gave a list of about 170 TCR beta chains associated with cytomegalovirus. Correlated functional status among segregating V segments might reflect linkage disequilibrium, but an unknown experimental factor could not be ruled out. Around 16 rarely observed V segments, including chromosome 9 orphons, were excluded from the earlier analysis of several hundred of the donors because counts were too low. Assigning TCR associations to individual alleles was difficult when HLA alleles, especially DR and DQ, strongly co-occurred. According to a later analysis, parvovirus B19, influenza, CMV and Epstein-Barr virus appeared linked to several top co-occurrence clusters. In vitro tests confirmed that a few of the cytomegalovirus-associated TCR beta chains recognize cytomegalovirus antigens. Compared with the roughly 700-donor mean, donors in an Asian-associated ancestry cluster had fewer N-insertions in productive TCRs, according to a later genetic analysis. Across donors, most TCR sequences were observed very rarely, whereas some public TCRs were present in many individuals. In a later genetic analysis, a missense DCLRE1C variant was associated with V-gene and J-gene trimming of TCR beta chains, and the association was replicated in an independent cohort. A group of highly shared sequence variants was considered likely to be a technical artifact of the sequencing pipeline. Compared with equally common non-associated chains, HLA-associated TCR beta chains in a later analysis were more clonally expanded and had lower generation probabilities. The 87-base-pair reads could not distinguish some IMGT-functional V segments, including TRBV6-2 and TRBV6-3, so those segments were excluded. A later analysis found that most CMV-associated TCR beta chains appeared HLA-restricted, with HLA associations seemingly driven largely by CMV exposure. In an earlier analysis of around 600 of the donors, most TCR beta V segments appeared in productive rearrangements about 87% or about 30% of the time, broadly matching IMGT annotations. In a later analysis, around 17,000 TCR beta sequences were associated with specific HLA alleles at a false discovery rate of 0.05. In a later analysis, the rate of TCR association differed among HLA loci, with DRB1 alleles having the most associated TCRs and HLA-C alleles having the fewest. In this cohort, only TCR beta chains were sequenced, and detectable features were limited by the absence of alpha or paired-chain data.

The cohort was made up of approximately 700 healthy bone marrow donors. Cohort members were all nominally healthy when sampled, although unrecorded immune exposures were likely present. The donor tested CMV seropositive, placing the donor among the 289 seropositive members of the cohort. A peripheral blood sample was collected from each donor, and TCR beta sequencing was performed on peripheral blood mononuclear cells. The Qiagen DNeasy Blood Extraction Kit was used to extract genomic DNA from the blood cell samples. Library preparation employed the immunoSEQ multiplex PCR assay. For the multiplex PCR, a mixture combining 60 forward primers for TCR Vbeta segments and 13 reverse primers for TCR Jbeta segments was used. Amplification of the CDR3 region of rearranged TCR beta genes was performed with a multiplex PCR assay on genomic DNA. The Illumina HiSeq System was used to sequence the amplified TCR beta libraries as 87-base-pair reads. Per the authors' processing: A later analysis counted about 82 million unique TCR beta chains across the 550 to 700 repertoires, and 10 million to 11 million of these chains were shared by at least two donors. A nearest-neighbor algorithm error-corrected the raw reads and collapsed the reads into unique sequences, merging closely related sequences to remove PCR and sequencing errors. V, D and J gene segments were assigned by aligning CDR3 sequences to IMGT reference sequences. Each retained sequence needed at least a six-nucleotide match to both a V gene segment and a J gene segment. A rearrangement was called productive if the CDR3 had no stop codons and remained in frame with V and J, and every other rearrangement was called non-productive. CDR3 was defined according to IMGT convention as the region running from the second conserved V-encoded cysteine to the conserved J-encoded phenylalanine. In an earlier analysis of 500 to 650 of the donors, sequences lacking an unambiguous match to a single V gene segment were excluded. In an earlier analysis of several hundred of the donors, V segments were called functional above 56.7% productive rearrangements and were called segregating when the between-donor standard deviation exceeded 5%. To diagnose cytomegalovirus status from the catalog of TCR beta chain sequences, a statistical classification framework was built. A later analysis assigned V and J genes by comparing TCR nucleotide sequences with IMGT/GENE-DB human TR gene sequences. The TCRdist pipeline was used in a later analysis to assign CDR3 sequences and most-parsimonious VDJ recombination scenarios. In a later analysis, every TCR beta chain was defined by the combination of its CDR3 amino acid sequence and its V-gene family, and reads without a unique V-gene family were dropped. In a later analysis, several hundred highly shared, low-generation-probability nucleotide sequences were removed to address suspected cross-contamination and a sequencing artifact. For each public chain, a later analysis derived a clonal expansion index from normalized ranks of inferred template counts within each repertoire. Generation probabilities in a later analysis came from a VDJ recombination model fitted to out-of-frame rearrangements, and those results were checked against IGoR. In a later analysis, hypergeometric tests were used to score TCR-TCR, TCR-HLA and TCR-CMV co-occurrence, with a repertoire-size bias correction applied to TCR pairs. To estimate false discovery rates, a later analysis permuted the HLA or CMV assignments 20 times. In a later analysis, co-occurring TCRs were grouped with DBSCAN, and TCRdist sequence similarity was added when clustering was performed within HLA-allele-positive subsets. For co-occurrence clustering, repertoires with fewer than 30,000 or more than 120,000 public chains were excluded, along with 5 or 6 repertoires with anomalous nucleotide sharing. TCRdb provides this immuneACCESS table in a form limited to in-frame rearrangements. Some clones are lacking; in checked studies, under half of them reflect an unresolved V gene, and why the rest are absent is not known. The DNA was the basis for D and trimming; V, J and clone size are from that table. Within this sample are around 140,000 clones, with 60% to 85% of them counted one time only. The ten largest account for roughly 1.8% of the sample.

Regarding this clone: What antigen it recognizes has not been identified. Per-base quality was not reported, and no clone a single base away is much larger than it.

The CDR3 measures 14 amino acids from cysteine to phenylalanine. Only the CDR3 region is kept as DNA, spanning 42 bases read in frame from base 1. CDR1 LNHNV and CDR2 YYDKDF were looked up in the germline V gene (reference sequence). Relative to germline, V is 0 bases shorter and J is 0 bases shorter, with 5 bases between their ends. This chain joins TRBV15 to TRBJ1-2, with the D gene not clear enough to name. This clonotype was sampled from a female donor in good health and CMV-seropositive. The sequenced material came from PBMCs. The CDR3 region reads CATSRDSANYGYTF. The DNA sequence is given as TGTGCCACCAGCAGAGATTCAGCTAACTATGGCTACACCTTC.